This TCR beta chain was profiled in a study of shared clonotypes between healthy human individuals. The naive CD8 subset, CD45RO-negative cells positively selected for CCR7, excluded terminally differentiated effector memory CD45RA+ cells. Germline-derived CDR1 and CDR2 are SGHNT and YYREEE (reference sequence). This CDR3 has 15 residues. The V end was cut by 9 bases, the J end by 4 bases, with 21 bases between. Assay used: immunoSEQ multiplex PCR; TCRdb lists only in-frame clones, some missing. The sample consists of under 700,000 clones, roughly 95% of them appearing once. This receptor was identified in a woman in her thirties in good health. Material: naive CD8+ T cells sorted from blood. The chain carries TRBV5-4 and TRBJ2-3; a possible D gene is TRBD2 (5 bases). In DNA form, the CDR3 reads TGTGCCACCAAAAATAGAGGGAGTCGGGCAGATACGCAGTATTTT. Encoded protein: CATKNRGSRADTQYF.